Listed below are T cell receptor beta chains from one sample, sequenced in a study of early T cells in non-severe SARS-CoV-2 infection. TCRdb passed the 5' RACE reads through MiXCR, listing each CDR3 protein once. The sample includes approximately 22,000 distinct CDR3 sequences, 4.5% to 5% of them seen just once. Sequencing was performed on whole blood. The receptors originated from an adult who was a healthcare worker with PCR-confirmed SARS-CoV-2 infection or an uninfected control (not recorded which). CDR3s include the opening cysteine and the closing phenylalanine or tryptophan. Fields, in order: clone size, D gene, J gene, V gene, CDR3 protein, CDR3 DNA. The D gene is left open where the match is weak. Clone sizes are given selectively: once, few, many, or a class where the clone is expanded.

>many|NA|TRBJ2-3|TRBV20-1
CSATWGAQGTDTQYF
TGCAGTGCTACCTGGGGGGCGCAGGGCACAGATACGCAGTATTTT
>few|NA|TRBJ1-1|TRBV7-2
CASSAWDTEAFF
TGTGCCAGCAGCGCCTGGGACACTGAAGCTTTCTTT
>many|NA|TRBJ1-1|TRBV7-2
CASSLAGSSEAFF
TGTGCCAGCAGCTTAGCCGGATCTAGTGAAGCTTTCTTT
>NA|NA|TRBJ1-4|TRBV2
CASKEDRGGEKLFF
TGTGCCAGCAAGGAAGACCGGGGGGGAGAAAAACTGTTTTTT
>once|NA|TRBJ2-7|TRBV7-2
CASSVDTYFSYEQYF
TGTGCCAGCAGCGTAGACACTTACTTCTCCTACGAGCAGTACTTC
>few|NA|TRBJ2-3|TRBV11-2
CASASRITDTQYF
TGTGCCAGCGCCTCGAGGATCACAGATACGCAGTATTTT
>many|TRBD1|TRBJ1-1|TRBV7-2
CASSSRDRAIEAFF
TGTGCCAGCAGCTCCCGGGACAGGGCAATTGAAGCTTTCTTT
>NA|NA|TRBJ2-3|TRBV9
CASSVASGVGATSTDTQYF
TGTGCCAGCAGCGTAGCGTCGGGTGTGGGGGCCACTAGCACAGATACGCAGTATTTT
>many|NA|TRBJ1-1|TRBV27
CASSSRERDTEAFF
TGTGCCAGCAGTTCACGGGAACGTGACACTGAAGCTTTCTTT
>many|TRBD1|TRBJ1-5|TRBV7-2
CASSLRTGREPQHF
TGTGCCAGCAGCCTACGGACAGGCAGGGAGCCCCAGCATTTT
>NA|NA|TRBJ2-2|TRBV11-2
CASSLVGANTGELFF
TGTGCCAGCAGCTTAGTTGGGGCGAACACCGGGGAGCTGTTTTTT
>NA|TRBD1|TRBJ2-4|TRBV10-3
CAISSRDRGQWNIQYF
TGTGCCATCAGTTCCCGGGACAGGGGGCAGTGGAACATTCAGTACTTC
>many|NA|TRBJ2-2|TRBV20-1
CSAKQGIGELFF
TGCAGTGCTAAACAGGGAATCGGGGAGCTGTTTTTT
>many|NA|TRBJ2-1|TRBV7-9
CASSFQQADEQFF
TGTGCCAGCAGCTTCCAACAGGCAGATGAGCAGTTCTTC
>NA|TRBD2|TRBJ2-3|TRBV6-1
CASHSSERGSTDTRYF
TGTGCCAGCCACTCGTCCGAGCGGGGGAGCACAGATACGCGGTATTTT
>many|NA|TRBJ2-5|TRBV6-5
CASSYGANQETQYF
TGTGCCAGCAGTTACGGAGCTAACCAAGAGACCCAGTACTTC
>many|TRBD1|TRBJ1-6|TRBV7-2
CASSLVGQGYSPLHF
TGTGCCAGCAGCTTAGTCGGACAGGGTTATTCACCCCTCCACTTT
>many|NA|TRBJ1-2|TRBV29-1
CSVTGTLARAGYTF
TGCAGCGTTACCGGGACTCTTGCACGAGCCGGCTACACCTTC
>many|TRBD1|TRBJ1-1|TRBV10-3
CAISPGGYTEAFF
TGTGCCATCAGCCCAGGGGGGTACACTGAAGCTTTCTTT
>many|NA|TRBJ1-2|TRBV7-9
CASSHRDPNYGYTF
TGTGCCAGCAGCCACAGGGATCCTAACTATGGCTACACCTTC
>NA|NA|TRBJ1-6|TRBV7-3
CASSLASSNSPLHF
TGTGCCAGCAGCTTAGCCAGCTCAAATTCACCCCTCCACTTT
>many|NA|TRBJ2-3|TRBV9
CASSVGGPTDTQYF
TGTGCCAGCAGCGTAGGGGGGCCCACAGATACGCAGTATTTT